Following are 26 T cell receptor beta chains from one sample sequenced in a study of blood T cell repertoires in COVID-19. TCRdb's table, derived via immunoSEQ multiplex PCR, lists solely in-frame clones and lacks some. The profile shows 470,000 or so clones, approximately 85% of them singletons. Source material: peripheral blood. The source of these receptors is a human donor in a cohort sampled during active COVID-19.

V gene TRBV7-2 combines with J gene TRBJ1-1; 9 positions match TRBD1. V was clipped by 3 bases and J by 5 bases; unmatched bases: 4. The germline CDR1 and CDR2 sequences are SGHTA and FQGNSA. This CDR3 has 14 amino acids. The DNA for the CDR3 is TGTGCCAGCAGCTTCCACAGGGGGCGGACTGAAGCTTTCTTT. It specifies CASSFHRGRTEAFF.

The CDR3 reads CASSKEGHGTQQYF. The CDR3 DNA follows: TGTGCCAGCAGCAAAGAAGGACACGGGACACAGCAGTACTTC. This sequence joins TRBV21-1 and TRBJ2-7; the D call in the table, TRBD1, was not verified against the DNA. TRBV21-1 is flagged as a pseudogene. CDR3 size: 14 residues.

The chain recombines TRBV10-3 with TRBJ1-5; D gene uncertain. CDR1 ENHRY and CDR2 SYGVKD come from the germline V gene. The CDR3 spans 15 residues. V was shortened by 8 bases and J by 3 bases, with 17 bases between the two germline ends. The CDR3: CAIQSSARDNQPQHF. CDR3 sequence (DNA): TGTGCCATCCAGTCTTCGGCCCGGGACAATCAGCCCCAGCATTTT.

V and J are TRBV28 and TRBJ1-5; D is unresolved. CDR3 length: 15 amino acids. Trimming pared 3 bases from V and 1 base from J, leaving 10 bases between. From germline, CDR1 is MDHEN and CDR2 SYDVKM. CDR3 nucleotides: TGTGCCAGCAGTTTGAGCGCGGGCAGCAATCAGCCCCAGCATTTT. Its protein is CASSLSAGSNQPQHF.

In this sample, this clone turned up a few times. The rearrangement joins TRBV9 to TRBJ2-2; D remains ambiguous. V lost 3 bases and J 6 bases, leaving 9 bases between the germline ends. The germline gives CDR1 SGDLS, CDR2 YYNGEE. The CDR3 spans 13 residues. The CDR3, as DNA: TGTGCCAGCAGCGCCTCCTCGGCCGGGGAGCTGTTTTTT. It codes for CASSASSAGELFF.

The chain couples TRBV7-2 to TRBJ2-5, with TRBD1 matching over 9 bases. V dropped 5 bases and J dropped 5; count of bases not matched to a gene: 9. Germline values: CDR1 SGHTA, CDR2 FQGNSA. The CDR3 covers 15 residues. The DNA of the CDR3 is TGTGCCAGCAGCCCGCAGACAGGGGGGCGGGAGACCCAGTACTTC. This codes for CASSPQTGGRETQYF. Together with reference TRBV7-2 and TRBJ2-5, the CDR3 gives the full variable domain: GAGVSQSPSNKVTEKGKDVELRCDPISGHTALYWYRQSLGQGLEFLIYFQGNSAPDKSGLPSDRFSAERTGGSVSTLTIQRTQQEDSAVYLCASSPQTGGRETQYFGPGTRLLVL.

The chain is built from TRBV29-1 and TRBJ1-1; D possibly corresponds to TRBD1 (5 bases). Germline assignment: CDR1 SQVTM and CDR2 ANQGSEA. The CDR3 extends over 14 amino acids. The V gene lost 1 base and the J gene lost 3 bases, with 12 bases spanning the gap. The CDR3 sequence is CSVEAGGFYTEAFF. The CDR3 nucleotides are TGCAGCGTTGAAGCGGGGGGTTTTTACACTGAAGCTTTCTTT.

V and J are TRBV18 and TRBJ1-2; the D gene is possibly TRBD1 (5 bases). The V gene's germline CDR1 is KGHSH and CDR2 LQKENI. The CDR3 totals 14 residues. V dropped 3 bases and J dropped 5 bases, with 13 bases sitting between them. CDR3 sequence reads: CASSPETDPYGYTF. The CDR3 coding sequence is TGTGCCAGCTCACCGGAGACAGACCCTTATGGCTACACCTTC.

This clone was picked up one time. The CDR3 reads CASSLPPGGNSNTGELFF. The DNA of the CDR3 is TGTGCCAGCAGCTTACCCCCAGGGGGGAATTCGAACACCGGGGAGCTGTTTTTT. The chain carries TRBV7-2 and TRBJ2-2, with a weak D call TRBD1 (7 bases). Germline values: CDR1 SGHTA, CDR2 FQGNSA. Trimming removed 2 bases from V and 0 bases from J, with 16 bases in between. This CDR3 contains 18 residues.

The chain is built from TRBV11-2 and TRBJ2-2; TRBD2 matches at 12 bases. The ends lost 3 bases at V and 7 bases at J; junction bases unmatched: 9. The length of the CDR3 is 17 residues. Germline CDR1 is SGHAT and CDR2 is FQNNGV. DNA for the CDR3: TGTGCCAGCAGCTTCTACCGGCTAGCGGGAGGGGGCGGGGAGCTGTTTTTT. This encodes CASSFYRLAGGGGELFF.

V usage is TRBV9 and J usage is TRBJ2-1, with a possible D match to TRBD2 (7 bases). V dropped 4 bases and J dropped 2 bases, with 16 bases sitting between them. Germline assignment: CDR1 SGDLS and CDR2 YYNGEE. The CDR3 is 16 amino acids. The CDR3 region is CASSIGGGSTYNEQFF. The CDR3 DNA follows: TGTGCCAGCAGCATCGGGGGCGGGAGCACCTACAATGAGCAGTTCTTC.

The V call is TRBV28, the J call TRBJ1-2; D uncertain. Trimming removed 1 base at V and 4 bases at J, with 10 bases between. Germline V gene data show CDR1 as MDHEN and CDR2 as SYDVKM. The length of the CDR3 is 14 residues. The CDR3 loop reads CASSLSARGYGYTF. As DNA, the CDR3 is TGTGCCAGCAGTTTATCGGCCCGGGGCTATGGCTACACCTTC.

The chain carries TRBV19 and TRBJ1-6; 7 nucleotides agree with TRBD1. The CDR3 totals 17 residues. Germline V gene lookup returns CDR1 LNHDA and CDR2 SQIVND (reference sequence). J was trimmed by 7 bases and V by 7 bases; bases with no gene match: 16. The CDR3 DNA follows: TGTGCCAGTACAACTCTTTACAGACAGGGCATCAATTCACCCCTCCACTTT. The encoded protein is CASTTLYRQGINSPLHF.

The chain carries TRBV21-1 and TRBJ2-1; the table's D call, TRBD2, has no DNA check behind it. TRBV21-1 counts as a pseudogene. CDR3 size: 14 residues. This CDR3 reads CASSPREDGWEQFF. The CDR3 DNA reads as TGTGCCAGCAGCCCTCGGGAGGACGGTTGGGAGCAGTTCTTC.

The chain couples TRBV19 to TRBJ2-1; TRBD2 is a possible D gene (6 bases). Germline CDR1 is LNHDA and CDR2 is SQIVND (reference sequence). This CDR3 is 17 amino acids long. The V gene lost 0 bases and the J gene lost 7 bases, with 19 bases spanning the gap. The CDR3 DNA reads TGTGCCAGTAGTATAGATTTGGAAAGCGGGTCTCGGAATGAGCAGTTCTTC. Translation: CASSIDLESGSRNEQFF.

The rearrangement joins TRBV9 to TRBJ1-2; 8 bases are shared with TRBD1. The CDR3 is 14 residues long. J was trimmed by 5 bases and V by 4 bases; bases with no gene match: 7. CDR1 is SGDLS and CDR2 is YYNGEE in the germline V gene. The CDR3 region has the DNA TGTGCCAGCAGCCCACAGGGGGAAGGGTATGGCTACACCTTC. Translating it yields CASSPQGEGYGYTF.

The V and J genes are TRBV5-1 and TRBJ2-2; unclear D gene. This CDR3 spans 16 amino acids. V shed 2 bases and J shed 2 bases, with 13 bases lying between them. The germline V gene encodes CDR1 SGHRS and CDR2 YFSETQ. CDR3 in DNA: TGCGCCAGCAGCTTCCCGGTGAGGCCCAACACCGGGGAGCTGTTTTTT. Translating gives CASSFPVRPNTGELFF. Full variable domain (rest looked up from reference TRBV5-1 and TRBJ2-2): KAGVTQTPRYLIKTRGQQVTLSCSPISGHRSVSWYQQTPGQGLQFLFEYFSETQRNKGNFPGRFSGRQFSNSRSEMNVSTLELGDSALYLCASSFPVRPNTGELFFGEGSRLTVL.

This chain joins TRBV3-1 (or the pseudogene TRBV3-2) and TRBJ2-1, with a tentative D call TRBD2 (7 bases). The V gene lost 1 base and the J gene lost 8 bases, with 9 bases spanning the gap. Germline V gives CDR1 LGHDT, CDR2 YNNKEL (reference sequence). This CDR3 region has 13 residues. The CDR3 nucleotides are TGTGCCAGCAGCCAAGGAGGGGGGGATGAGCAGTTCTTC. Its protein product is CASSQGGGDEQFF.

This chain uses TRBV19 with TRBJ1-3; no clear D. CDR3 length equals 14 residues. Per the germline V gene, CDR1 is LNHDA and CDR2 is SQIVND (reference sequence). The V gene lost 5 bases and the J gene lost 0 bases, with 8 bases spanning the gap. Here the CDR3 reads CASSEQSSGNTIYF. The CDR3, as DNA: TGTGCCAGTAGTGAACAGAGCTCTGGAAACACCATATATTTT.

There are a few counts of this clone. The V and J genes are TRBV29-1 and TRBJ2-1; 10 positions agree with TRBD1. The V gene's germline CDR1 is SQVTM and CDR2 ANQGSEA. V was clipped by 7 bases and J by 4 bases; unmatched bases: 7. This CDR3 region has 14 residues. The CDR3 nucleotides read TGCAGCGCCGTGAGGGGACAGGGGTACAATGAGCAGTTCTTC. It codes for CSAVRGQGYNEQFF.

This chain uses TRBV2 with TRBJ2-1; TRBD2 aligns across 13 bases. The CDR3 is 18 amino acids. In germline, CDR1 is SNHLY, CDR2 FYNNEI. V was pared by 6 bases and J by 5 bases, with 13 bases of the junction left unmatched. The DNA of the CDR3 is TGTGCCAGCAGCGTTGGACTAGCGGGAGTGAAAAAGGACAATGAGCAGTTCTTC. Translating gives CASSVGLAGVKKDNEQFF.

CDR3 nucleotides: TGTGCCAGCAGATCTACGACAGGGGCTGGAAACACCATATATTTT. Translated: CASRSTTGAGNTIYF. The J gene is TRBJ1-3, the V gene TRBV2; 8 nucleotides line up with TRBD1. Trimming cost V 6 bases and J 2 bases; bases outside gene matches: 6. Per the germline V gene, CDR1 is SNHLY and CDR2 is FYNNEI. The CDR3 spans 15 residues.

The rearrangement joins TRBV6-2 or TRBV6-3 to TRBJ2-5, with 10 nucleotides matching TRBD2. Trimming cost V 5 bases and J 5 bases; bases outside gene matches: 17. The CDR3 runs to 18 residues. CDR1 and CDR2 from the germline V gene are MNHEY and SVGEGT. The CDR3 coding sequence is TGTGCCAGCAGTGTACGGAGCGGGAGGGTCCGGTTCGGGGAGACCCAGTACTTC. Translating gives CASSVRSGRVRFGETQYF.

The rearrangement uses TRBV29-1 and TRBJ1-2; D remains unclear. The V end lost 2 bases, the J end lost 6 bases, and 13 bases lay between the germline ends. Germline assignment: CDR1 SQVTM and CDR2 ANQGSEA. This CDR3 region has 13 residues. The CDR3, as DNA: TGCAGCGTTGAAACTTTCGGAAGCGATGGCTACACCTTC. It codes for CSVETFGSDGYTF.

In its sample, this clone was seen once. CDR3 sequence reads: CASTASGSSGDTQYF. The CDR3 DNA sequence: TGTGCCAGTACCGCTAGCGGGAGTTCCGGGGATACGCAGTATTTT. The chain uses TRBV19 and TRBJ2-3; 10 bases map to TRBD2. V shed 7 bases and J 6 bases; nucleotides not matched to a gene: 10. CDR3 size: 15 residues. Germline assignment: CDR1 LNHDA and CDR2 SQIVND (reference sequence).

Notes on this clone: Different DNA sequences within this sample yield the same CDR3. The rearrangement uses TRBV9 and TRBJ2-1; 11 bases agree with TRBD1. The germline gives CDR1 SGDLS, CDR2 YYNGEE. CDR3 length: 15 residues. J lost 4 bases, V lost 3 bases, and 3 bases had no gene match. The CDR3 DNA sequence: TGTGCCAGCAGCGCCGGGACAGGGGGTTACAATGAGCAGTTCTTC. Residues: CASSAGTGGYNEQFF.